Below, one T cell receptor (beta chain) is given with its context. This entry is derived from a study of T-cell reconstitution after alpha-beta-depleted transplantation in children. TCRbeta library preparation incorporated unique molecular identifiers. TCRdb analysed the PCR reads with MiXCR anew, one entry per CDR3 protein. The sample consists of almost 500,000 distinct CDR3 sequences, under 15% of them appearing once. The CDR3 contains 20 residues. Germline V gives CDR1 SGHVS, CDR2 FQNEAQ. Trimming removed 1 base at V and 0 bases at J, with 24 bases between. Source: PBMCs from the stem cell graft donor, taken from the stem cell graft. The clonotype comes from a human donor who donated a stem cell graft to a child with combined immunodeficiency. The chain joins TRBV7-8 to TRBJ2-5, with D uncertain. CDR3 loop: CASSLGRLINLILYQETQYF. The CDR3 bases are TGTGCCAGCAGCTTAGGAAGATTGATCAACCTCATATTGTACCAAGAGACCCAGTACTTC.